Listed below are T cell receptor beta chains from one sample, sequenced in a study of T cell responses to AZD1222 COVID-19 vaccine. Some clones are missing from TCRdb's copy, which holds only in-frame ones; the method was immunoSEQ multiplex PCR. The sample records roughly 150,000 clones, 80% to 90% being singletons. The sample here was peripheral blood, taken on day 0 of AZD1222 vaccination. The receptors come from an adult in good health. CDR3s include the opening cysteine and the closing phenylalanine or tryptophan. A D gene is named only where the DNA matches it firmly. The listing skips clone size in some rows; elsewhere it reads once, few, many or a size class.

cdr3_nt cdr3_aa j_call d_call clone_size v_call
TGTGCCAGCAGTGAAACGGACACCGGGGAGCTGTTTTTT CASSETDTGELFF TRBJ2-2 NA NA TRBV6-4
TGTGCCAGCAGTTTGGGCTCCAGGGACGAGCAGTACTTC CASSLGSRDEQYF TRBJ2-7 NA once TRBV28
TGCAGCGTTGCACCGGGAAACACTGAAGCTTTCTTT CSVAPGNTEAFF TRBJ1-1 NA NA TRBV29-1
TGCAGCGTTGCAGGCCAGGAAGAGACCCAGTACTTC CSVAGQEETQYF TRBJ2-5 NA NA TRBV29-1
TGTGCCAGCAGCCGGACAGGGGTTGAAGCTTTCTTT CASSRTGVEAFF TRBJ1-1 TRBD1 NA TRBV14
TGTGCCACCAGTCGGACAGGTGGCCAGCCCCAGCATTTT CATSRTGGQPQHF TRBJ1-5 TRBD1 NA TRBV24-1
TGTGCCAGCACCCGACAGGCCGAGAATGAAAAACTGTTTTTT CASTRQAENEKLFF TRBJ1-4 NA NA TRBV5-5
TGTGCCAGCAGTGACTCAGGGAACTATGGCTACACCTTC CASSDSGNYGYTF TRBJ1-2 NA NA TRBV6-4
TGTGCCAGCAGCTCCAGACAGGGGGTCGTGAACGAGCAGTACTTC CASSSRQGVVNEQYF TRBJ2-7 TRBD1 once TRBV7-2
TGTGCCAGCAGTCTACTAGCGGGAGAGTACAATGAGCAGTTCTTC CASSLLAGEYNEQFF TRBJ2-1 TRBD2 NA TRBV2
TGTGCCAGCATGGAGGGGGGAACTGAAGCTTTCTTT CASMEGGTEAFF TRBJ1-1 NA NA TRBV12-3/TRBV12-4
TGTGCCAGCAGCCCATTGACAGGGACAGATACGCAGTATTTT CASSPLTGTDTQYF TRBJ2-3 TRBD1 NA TRBV14
TGCGCCAGCAGCCTAGACCCGGGACAGTCAGCTAACTATGGCTACACCTTC CASSLDPGQSANYGYTF TRBJ1-2 TRBD1 NA TRBV4-3
TGTGCCAGCAGCTTAGGAACCGGGACGTACAATGAGCAGTTCTTC CASSLGTGTYNEQFF TRBJ2-1 NA few TRBV11-3